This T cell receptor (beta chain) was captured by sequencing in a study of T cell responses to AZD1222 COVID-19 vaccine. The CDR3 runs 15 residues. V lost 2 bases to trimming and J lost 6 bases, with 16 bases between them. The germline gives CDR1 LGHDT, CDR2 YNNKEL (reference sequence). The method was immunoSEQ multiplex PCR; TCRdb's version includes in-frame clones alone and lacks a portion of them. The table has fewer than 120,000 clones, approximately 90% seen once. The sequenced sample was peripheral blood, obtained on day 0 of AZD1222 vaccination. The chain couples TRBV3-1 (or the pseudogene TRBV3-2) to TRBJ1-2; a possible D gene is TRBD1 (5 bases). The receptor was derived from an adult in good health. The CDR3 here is CASSQRGGTSNGYTF. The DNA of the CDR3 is TGTGCCAGCAGCCAAAGGGGTGGGACCTCCAATGGCTACACCTTC.